The 26 T cell receptor beta chains below were found in one sample sequenced in a study of memory CD8 T cells in hepatitis C reinfection. The assay was immunoSEQ multiplex PCR, and TCRdb's table has in-frame clones only and misses some. The table shows tens of thousands of clones, with about 88% occurring only once. The sample's time point: late/post reinfection, 12 to 24 weeks after detection. No in vitro expansion preceded TCR sequencing of the sorted cells. Specimen: naive CD8+ T cells sorted from blood. Source of these receptors: a man aged 18-30 years with hepatitis C virus infection.

V and J are TRBV7-9 and TRBJ2-7; 10 nucleotides agree with TRBD1. The length of the CDR3 is 15 residues. V trimming: 7 bases; J trimming: 2 bases; junction bases outside the gene matches: 8. Germline V gives CDR1 SEHNR, CDR2 FQNEAQ (reference sequence). This CDR3 is CASTSTGTGAYEQYF. For the CDR3, the DNA is TGTGCCAGCACTTCGACGGGGACAGGGGCCTACGAGCAGTACTTC.

The chain employs TRBV30 and TRBJ1-5; the D is unclear. The CDR3 loop spans 14 amino acids. CDR1 is GTSNPN, CDR2 SVGIG, per germline (reference sequence). With 3 bases removed from V and 0 bases from J, the gap between germline ends came to 9 bases. CDR3 nucleotides: TGTGCCTGGAGCAGTACATATAGCAATCAGCCCCAGCATTTT. This encodes CAWSSTYSNQPQHF.

The rearrangement uses TRBV28 and TRBJ1-5; D uncertain. CDR3 length: 15 residues. Trimming cost V 2 bases and J 2 bases, with 10 bases left between them. From germline, CDR1 is MDHEN and CDR2 SYDVKM. The DNA of the CDR3 is TGTGCCAGCAGTTTAGAGGGATCGGGCAATCAGCCCCAGCATTTT. The encoded protein is CASSLEGSGNQPQHF.

The V and J genes are TRBV19 and TRBJ1-5; 7 nucleotides line up with TRBD1. There are 15 residues in the CDR3. Trimming took 5 bases from V and 5 from J; bases not matched to a gene: 9. Germline V gene sequence: CDR1 LNHDA, CDR2 SQIVND (reference sequence). The CDR3 reads CASSPEGGQYQPQHF. The CDR3 DNA reads TGTGCCAGTAGTCCAGAGGGGGGACAGTATCAGCCCCAGCATTTT.

The rearrangement uses TRBV5-8 and TRBJ2-7; TRBD1 matches at 9 bases. Germline trimming cut 6 bases from V and 7 bases from J; bases unmatched to any gene: 11. CDR3 length: 14 residues. In germline, CDR1 is SGHTS, CDR2 YDEGEE. The CDR3: CASNFGQGIVEQYV. For the CDR3, the DNA is TGTGCCAGCAACTTCGGACAGGGGATAGTGGAGCAGTACGTC.

The chain joins TRBV18 to TRBJ2-7; 7 nucleotides align to TRBD1. After removal of 3 bases from V and 12 bases from J, the junction contained 5 bases not matched to a gene. The CDR3 runs 11 residues. Germline values: CDR1 KGHSH, CDR2 LQKENI. The chain's CDR3 is CASSPGTDLYV. Here the CDR3 DNA reads TGTGCCAGCTCACCTGGGACAGATCTGTACGTC.

This sequence joins TRBV11-2 and TRBJ2-7, with a weak D call TRBD2 (6 bases). V dropped 1 base and J dropped 6 bases, with 19 bases sitting between them. Germline lookup yields CDR1 SGHAT and CDR2 FQNNGV. The CDR3 consists of 16 residues. As DNA, the CDR3 is TGTGCCAGCAGCTTAGGACAATACGGGAGCTACGGCGAGCAGTACGTC. It specifies CASSLGQYGSYGEQYV.

The V and J genes are TRBV2 and TRBJ1-2; D gene ambiguous. The V gene lost 0 bases and the J gene lost 8 bases, with 19 bases spanning the gap. This CDR3 has 16 residues. Per germline, CDR1 SNHLY and CDR2 FYNNEI. The CDR3 sequence is CASSEALLGLSWGYTF. DNA for the CDR3: TGTGCCAGCAGTGAAGCGCTTTTGGGCCTGTCGTGGGGCTACACCTTC. Complete variable domain (other parts from reference TRBV2 and TRBJ1-2): EPEVTQTPSHQVTQMGQEVILRCVPISNHLYFYWYRQILGQKVEFLVSFYNNEISEKSEIFDDQFSVERPDGSNFTLKIRSTKLEDSAMYFCASSEALLGLSWGYTFGSGTRLTVV.

For the CDR3, the DNA is TGTGCCTGGAGTGCCGGGACAGGGTTCCAAGAGACCCAGTACTTC. Translation: CAWSAGTGFQETQYF. The V gene is TRBV30, the J gene TRBJ2-5; 9 positions match TRBD1. V lost 1 base, J lost 1 base, and 4 bases stayed unmatched. This CDR3 has 15 residues. In germline, CDR1 is GTSNPN, CDR2 SVGIG (reference sequence).

The chain recombines TRBV7-2 with TRBJ1-4; 8 bases are shared with TRBD1. With 1 base clipped from V and 10 bases from J, the junction kept 8 bases outside the gene matches. Germline CDR1 is SGHTA and CDR2 is FQGNSA. This CDR3 spans 15 amino acids. The CDR3 is CASSLVVTGGAKLFF. In nucleotides, the CDR3 is TGTGCCAGCAGCTTAGTTGTTACAGGGGGGGCAAAACTGTTTTTT.

This chain connects TRBV19 to TRBJ1-2; 8 bases are shared with TRBD1. The germline V gene encodes CDR1 LNHDA and CDR2 SQIVND (reference sequence). There are 13 residues in the CDR3. V was pared by 7 bases and J by 4 bases, with 5 bases of the junction left unmatched. In DNA form, the CDR3 reads TGTGCCAGTACCCCTGGACAGGGCTATGGCTACACCTTC. It translates to CASTPGQGYGYTF. Full variable domain (outside the CDR3, taken from reference TRBV19 and TRBJ1-2): DGGITQSPKYLFRKEGQNVTLSCEQNLNHDAMYWYRQDPGQGLRLIYYSQIVNDFQKGDIAEGYSVSREKKESFPLTVTSAQKNPTAFYLCASTPGQGYGYTFGSGTRLTVV.

This chain connects TRBV7-8 to TRBJ1-6; D possibly corresponds to TRBD1 (6 bases). V was clipped by 5 bases and J by 5 bases, with 22 bases between them. The CDR3 consists of 18 residues. Per germline, CDR1 SGHVS and CDR2 FQNEAQ. In DNA, the CDR3 is TGTGCCAGCAGCCCCCTGGGGACAACAGCGAACGATAATTCACCCCTCCACTTT. It encodes CASSPLGTTANDNSPLHF.

The chain has TRBV4-1 and TRBJ1-5, with D unclear. Germline CDR1 reads MGHRA; CDR2 reads YSYEKL. The CDR3 has 13 residues. Trimming left V 2 bases short and J 8 bases short, with 10 bases between. CDR3 nucleotide sequence: TGCGCCAGCAGCCAAACTGAGGGAAAGCCCCAGCATTTT. Translation gives CASSQTEGKPQHF.

The CDR3 DNA sequence: TGTGCCAGTAGTATCCTCCCAGGGGGCGAGCAGTACGTC. Amino acids: CASSILPGGEQYV. The rearrangement joins TRBV19 to TRBJ2-7; TRBD1 aligns across 7 bases. The CDR3 is 13 amino acids. V gave up 3 bases and J gave up 6 bases; unmatched junction bases: 5. Per the germline V gene, CDR1 is LNHDA and CDR2 is SQIVND (reference sequence).

The V call is TRBV10-2, the J call TRBJ2-5; 10 positions agree with TRBD2. Trimming cost V 2 bases and J 4 bases; bases outside gene matches: 1. The CDR3 contains 14 residues. The germline gives CDR1 WSHSY, CDR2 SAAADI. The DNA of the CDR3 is TGCGCCAGCAGTGAGCCTAGCGGGGGAGAGACCCAGTACTTC. As protein: CASSEPSGGETQYF.

V gene TRBV14 combines with J gene TRBJ2-1; the match to TRBD2 covers 9 bases. Germline trimming cut 4 bases from V and 3 bases from J; bases unmatched to any gene: 4. The length of the CDR3 is 15 residues. CDR1 and CDR2 from the germline V gene are SGHDN and FVKESK. The chain's CDR3 is CASSLLAGNYNEQFF. The CDR3 bases are TGTGCCAGCAGCCTGCTAGCGGGGAACTACAATGAGCAGTTCTTC. Drawing the rest from reference TRBV14 and TRBJ2-1, the complete variable domain is EAGVTQFPSHSVIEKGQTVTLRCDPISGHDNLYWYRRVMGKEIKFLLHFVKESKQDESGMPNNRFLAERTGGTYSTLKVQPAELEDSGVYFCASSLLAGNYNEQFFGPGTRLTVL.

The V gene is TRBV6-1, the J gene TRBJ1-2, with D uncertain. The CDR3 spans 20 residues. CDR1 is MNHNS, CDR2 SASEGT, per germline. Trimming took 1 base from V and 1 from J, leaving 25 bases between them. The CDR3 sequence is CASSEGGPGNTLGFNYGYTF. The CDR3 DNA sequence: TGTGCCAGCAGTGAAGGAGGGCCGGGGAATACGTTAGGATTTAACTATGGCTACACCTTC.

This chain links TRBV2 with TRBJ2-5; 14 positions agree with TRBD2. This CDR3 region has 15 residues. J lost 2 bases, V lost 6 bases, and 2 bases had no gene match. CDR1 SNHLY and CDR2 FYNNEI come from the germline V gene. In DNA, the CDR3 is TGTGCCAGCAGGGGACTAGCGGGGGTGCAAGAGACCCAGTACTTC. Residues: CASRGLAGVQETQYF.

This clone occurred a few times. The chain combines TRBV11-1 with TRBJ2-7; TRBD1 matches at 10 bases. Losses at the gene ends were 2 bases for V and 6 bases for J; bases not matched to a gene: 10. The germline V gene encodes CDR1 SGHAT and CDR2 FQDESV (reference sequence). The CDR3 loop spans 16 amino acids. The CDR3 DNA reads TGTGCCAGCAGCTTACTTATCGGGACAGGGGTTTCCGAGCAGTACTTC. Translating gives CASSLLIGTGVSEQYF. The variable domain in full, completed from reference TRBV11-1 and TRBJ2-7, reads EAEVAQSPRYKITEKSQAVAFWCDPISGHATLYWYRQILGQGPELLVQFQDESVVDDSQLPKDRFSAERLKGVDSTLKIQPAELGDSAMYLCASSLLIGTGVSEQYFGPGTRLTVT.

The V and J genes are TRBV7-2 and TRBJ2-3, with TRBD2 matching 8 bases. J was trimmed by 2 bases and V by 2 bases; bases with no gene match: 9. Looked up from germline, CDR1 is SGHTA and CDR2 is FQGNSA. This CDR3 region has 17 residues. For the CDR3, the DNA is TGTGCCAGCAGCTTACCCCAGCGGGGGCCGCCCACAGATACGCAGTATTTT. This gives the protein CASSLPQRGPPTDTQYF.

J is TRBJ2-7 and V is TRBV6-1; 11 bases fit TRBD2. J lost 4 bases, V lost 1 base, and 6 bases had no gene match. This CDR3 has 16 residues. Germline CDR1 reads MNHNS; CDR2 reads SASEGT. The CDR3 is CASSEDWLAGGYEQYV. CDR3 DNA: TGTGCCAGCAGTGAAGACTGGCTAGCGGGGGGATACGAGCAGTACGTC.

This sequence joins TRBV11-2 and TRBJ2-3; D might be TRBD2 (6 bases). The germline gives CDR1 SGHAT, CDR2 FQNNGV. This CDR3 contains 19 residues. Trimming took off 5 bases at V and 4 bases at J, with 28 bases between the two ends. CDR3 protein: CASSTLLSWDLTTPDTQYF. In DNA form, the CDR3 reads TGTGCCAGCAGCACTCTTCTTAGTTGGGACTTAACTACACCAGATACGCAGTATTTT.

The chain links TRBV28 to TRBJ1-1, with D uncertain. Germline loops: CDR1 MDHEN, CDR2 SYDVKM. V lost 5 bases and J 0 bases, leaving 16 bases between the germline ends. The CDR3 covers 16 residues. This CDR3 reads CASSPPPRSLNTEAFF. The CDR3 DNA follows: TGTGCCAGCAGTCCCCCCCCCAGATCCTTGAACACTGAAGCTTTCTTT.

This clone was detected a few times. The chain couples TRBV28 to TRBJ1-1; TRBD1 matches at 7 bases. The CDR3 has 13 residues. Germline-derived CDR1 and CDR2 are MDHEN and SYDVKM. Trimming cost V 5 bases and J 1 base; bases outside gene matches: 1. The chain's CDR3 is CASSDRENTEAFF. The CDR3 DNA sequence: TGTGCCAGCAGTGACAGGGAGAACACTGAAGCTTTCTTT.

This clone was recorded only once. The CDR3 region has the DNA TGTGCCAGCAGCTTAGAGGGGCCCTCTGGAAACACCATATATTTT. Protein sequence: CASSLEGPSGNTIYF. The gene calls are TRBV11-2 and TRBJ1-3, with D perhaps matching TRBD1 (5 bases). Trimming left V 0 bases short and J 0 bases short, with 6 bases between. The CDR3 is 15 residues long. Germline assignment: CDR1 SGHAT and CDR2 FQNNGV.

The chain has TRBV28 and TRBJ1-4; 8 nucleotides line up with TRBD1. This CDR3 contains 12 residues. From germline, CDR1 is MDHEN and CDR2 SYDVKM. V shed 5 bases, J shed 12 bases, and the junction held 5 bases outside the gene matches. Here the CDR3 reads CASSGQGAELFF. The CDR3 DNA sequence: TGTGCCAGCAGTGGACAGGGTGCGGAACTGTTTTTT.